This T cell receptor beta chain was sequenced in a study of OX40 agonist ivuxolimab in advanced cancers. Clones were read by immunoSEQ multiplex PCR, and TCRdb kept only the in-frame ones, dropping some. The sample includes approximately 92,000 clones, approximately 94% of them seen just once. The CDR3 sequence is 15 residues long. Trimming stripped 6 bases from V and 6 bases from J, with 21 bases between. Per the germline V gene, CDR1 is MDHEN and CDR2 is SYDVKM. This TCR came from an adult with an advanced solid tumor such as melanoma, head and neck, liver or kidney cancer. J is TRBJ2-7 and V is TRBV28; D assignment may be TRBD1 or TRBD2 (6 bases each). The sequenced sample was CD4+ or CD8+ T cells sorted from blood, obtained in a trial of the OX40 agonist ivuxolimab. The CDR3 region is CASSPEVGGSLEQYF. Here the CDR3 DNA reads TGTGCCAGCAGCCCTGAGGTGGGGGGCTCCCTCGAGCAGTACTTC.